This entry lists 9 T cell receptor beta chains sequenced from one sample in a study of radiation and T cells in renal cell carcinoma. Only in-frame clones appear in the TCRdb table, and some are missing; sequencing was by immunoSEQ multiplex PCR. Of approximately 150,000 clones listed, about 86% are singletons. Time point described: blood 4 weeks post-SBRT, at nephrectomy. Treatment of the sample: 15 Gy SBRT to primary tumor, nephrectomy 4 weeks later. The specimen was blood, collected from a patient whose treatment included radiotherapy and nephrectomy. These receptor sequences come from a woman aged 50 to 60 with renal cell carcinoma.

The rearrangement links TRBV7-9 to TRBJ2-3, with TRBD1 matching 8 bases. This CDR3 contains 14 residues. Germline V gene data show CDR1 as SEHNR and CDR2 as FQNEAQ (reference sequence). The CDR3 protein is CATSPGGLTDTQYF. The CDR3 DNA follows: TGTGCTACATCCCCAGGGGGCCTCACAGATACGCAGTATTTT.

This chain links TRBV6-6 with TRBJ1-3; possibly TRBD1 for D (5 bases). This CDR3 is built from 16 residues. Germline loops: CDR1 MNHNY, CDR2 SVGAGI (reference sequence). V lost 2 bases and J lost 0, with 11 bases in between. The CDR3 region is CASSYPAGGSGNTIYF. In DNA, the CDR3 is TGTGCCAGCAGTTACCCAGCTGGGGGCTCTGGAAACACCATATATTTT.

This chain uses TRBV5-6 with TRBJ1-5; 7 bases fit TRBD1. Germline V lookup: CDR1 SGHDT, CDR2 YYEEEE. Unmatched junction bases numbered 9, after V lost 0 bases and J lost 0 bases. The CDR3 extends over 18 amino acids. CDR3 in amino acids: CASSLAWQGGNSNQPQHF. The CDR3 coding sequence is TGTGCCAGCAGCTTGGCCTGGCAGGGGGGAAATAGCAATCAGCCCCAGCATTTT.

The chain joins TRBV7-9 to TRBJ2-1, with TRBD2 as a possible D gene (5 bases). Trimming took 2 bases from V and 8 from J, leaving 10 bases between them. The CDR3 has 13 residues. The germline CDR1 and CDR2 sequences are SEHNR and FQNEAQ (reference sequence). Written as DNA, the CDR3 is TGTGCCAGCAGCTTATACCAGGAGGATGAGCAGTTCTTC. Protein product: CASSLYQEDEQFF.

The rearrangement joins TRBV10-2 to TRBJ2-7; 7 positions match TRBD1. CDR3 length equals 14 residues. CDR1 WSHSY and CDR2 SAAADI come from the germline V gene. Losses at the gene ends were 0 bases for V and 6 bases for J; bases not matched to a gene: 5. DNA of the CDR3: TGCGCCAGCAGTGAGTCTAGGGACAGTCTCGAGCAGTACTTC. Its protein is CASSESRDSLEQYF.

This clone was seen just once. This rearrangement joins TRBV6-4 to TRBJ1-2, with 7 bases lining up with TRBD1. V lost 6 bases to trimming and J lost 2 bases; unmatched junction nucleotides: 9. The CDR3 loop spans 15 amino acids. The germline gives CDR1 MRHNA, CDR2 SNTAGT. The CDR3 protein is CASRGDVTGNYGYTF. The CDR3 coding sequence is TGTGCCAGCAGGGGGGACGTGACAGGGAACTATGGCTACACCTTC.

The V call is TRBV5-1, the J call TRBJ1-5, with 7 bases matching TRBD1. This CDR3 is built from 15 residues. Trimming at V came to 3 bases and at J to 7 bases, leaving 10 bases not matched to a gene. Germline V gene data show CDR1 as SGHRS and CDR2 as YFSETQ. This CDR3 is CASSSGPGGVQPQHF. The CDR3 DNA reads as TGCGCCAGCAGCTCGGGGCCAGGGGGTGTGCAGCCCCAGCATTTT.

This sequence joins TRBV10-1 and TRBJ1-6, with D perhaps TRBD1 (5 bases). The length of the CDR3 is 15 residues. CDR1 WNHNN and CDR2 SYGVQD come from the germline V gene (reference sequence). The V end was cut by 6 bases, the J end by 8 bases, with 17 bases between. This chain's CDR3 is CASSGGTSGDSPLHF. CDR3 nucleotide sequence: TGCGCCAGCAGCGGTGGGACGTCGGGGGATTCACCCCTCCACTTT.

This chain uses TRBV7-2 with TRBJ1-1; no reliable D call. CDR1 and CDR2 from the germline V gene are SGHTA and FQGNSA. This CDR3 spans 12 amino acids. The V end was cut by 7 bases, the J end by 1 base, with 7 bases between. The CDR3 loop reads CASKFRNTEAFF. CDR3 nucleotides: TGTGCCAGCAAGTTTAGGAACACTGAAGCTTTCTTT.